Listed here are 25 T cell receptor beta chains from one sample, sequenced in a study of PD-1 blockade in classical Hodgkin lymphoma. Time point defined: cycle 4 day 1 (C4D1), after five to seven weeks of nivolumab. Every single patient, without exception, relapsed after autologous stem cell transplantation, and brentuximab vedotin exposure varied. Assay used: immunoSEQ multiplex PCR; TCRdb lists only in-frame clones, some missing. The sample has 16,000 or so clones, 83% seen once. The material sequenced was peripheral blood mononuclear cells (PBMCs), taken before the fourth cycle of nivolumab. Receptors were obtained from a human donor with classical Hodgkin lymphoma.

The J gene is TRBJ2-2, the V gene TRBV5-1, with D hard to call. The V and J ends lost 0 bases and 10 bases respectively, with 7 bases between them. Germline CDR1 reads SGHRS; CDR2 reads YFSETQ. The CDR3 has 12 residues. In DNA, the CDR3 is TGCGCCAGCAGCTTGGTCAACGAGGAGCTGTTTTTT. Encoded protein: CASSLVNEELFF.

The chain recombines TRBV5-1 with TRBJ2-3; D not resolved. Germline lookup yields CDR1 SGHRS and CDR2 YFSETQ. The V and J ends lost 0 bases and 1 base respectively, with 9 bases between them. The CDR3 consists of 15 residues. The CDR3 DNA reads as TGCGCCAGCAGCTTGGTTGGCGTGGGCACAGATACGCAGTATTTT. Residues: CASSLVGVGTDTQYF. Full variable domain (remainder filled in from reference TRBV5-1 and TRBJ2-3): KAGVTQTPRYLIKTRGQQVTLSCSPISGHRSVSWYQQTPGQGLQFLFEYFSETQRNKGNFPGRFSGRQFSNSRSEMNVSTLELGDSALYLCASSLVGVGTDTQYFGPGTRLTVL.

V gene TRBV29-1 combines with J gene TRBJ1-1; 7 positions agree with TRBD1. CDR1 and CDR2 (germline): SQVTM, ANQGSEA. With V trimmed by 6 bases and J by 0 bases, 7 bases remained unmatched. The CDR3 has 14 amino acids. CDR3 bases: TGCAGCGTCCACCCGACAGGGTTGAACACTGAAGCTTTCTTT. Residues: CSVHPTGLNTEAFF.

CDR3 amino acids: CASSLVGGNGNTIYF. The DNA for the CDR3 is TGTGCCAGCAGCTTGGTTGGGGGTAATGGAAACACCATATATTTT. The chain combines TRBV5-6 with TRBJ1-3, with D perhaps TRBD1 (5 bases). V was cut by 0 bases and J by 3 bases, with 10 bases left in between. CDR1 is SGHDT and CDR2 is YYEEEE in the germline V gene. The CDR3 totals 15 residues.

This rearrangement joins TRBV5-1 to TRBJ2-1; 13 positions match TRBD2. V was clipped by 4 bases and J by 2 bases; unmatched bases: 3. This CDR3 comprises 16 residues. Germline assignment: CDR1 SGHRS and CDR2 YFSETQ. The chain's CDR3 is CASSRTSGGPYNEQFF. In nucleotides, the CDR3 is TGCGCCAGCAGCCGGACTAGCGGGGGCCCCTACAATGAGCAGTTCTTC.

This chain uses TRBV14 with TRBJ2-2; D is possibly TRBD2 (6 bases). V was shortened by 3 bases and J by 4 bases, with 12 bases between the two germline ends. The CDR3 loop spans 15 amino acids. Germline values: CDR1 SGHDN, CDR2 FVKESK. CDR3 in DNA: TGTGCCAGCAGCCACGGTTCTAGCGTCACCGGGGAGCTGTTTTTT. It codes for CASSHGSSVTGELFF.

V and J are TRBV5-1 and TRBJ2-2; a possible D gene is TRBD2 (5 bases). The length of the CDR3 is 15 residues. The germline CDR1 and CDR2 sequences are SGHRS and YFSETQ. Deletions cut 2 bases from V and 1 base from J, with 9 bases between. The CDR3 here is CASSLSGKNTGELFF. The CDR3 DNA reads as TGCGCCAGCAGCTTATCCGGGAAGAACACCGGGGAGCTGTTTTTT.

The chain recombines TRBV6-5 with TRBJ1-2; 8 bases are shared with TRBD1. The V gene end was trimmed by 2 bases and the J gene end by 5 bases; junction bases not matched to a gene: 4. Germline V lookup: CDR1 MNHEY, CDR2 SVGAGI. The CDR3 has 14 residues. The CDR3 nucleotides read TGTGCCAGCAGTTACCTAAGGACAGGGTATGGCTACACCTTC. Its protein product is CASSYLRTGYGYTF.

The rearrangement links TRBV5-4 to TRBJ2-5; 7 positions agree with TRBD1. Per germline, CDR1 SGHNT and CDR2 YYREEE (reference sequence). This CDR3 spans 16 amino acids. Trimming removed 2 bases from V and 3 bases from J; junction bases left unmatched: 10. The CDR3 sequence is CASSFYPRDSEETQYF. CDR3 sequence (DNA): TGTGCCAGCAGCTTTTACCCTCGGGACAGCGAAGAGACCCAGTACTTC.

The chain joins TRBV4-2 to TRBJ2-6, with D hard to call. The length of the CDR3 is 16 residues. The V gene's germline CDR1 is LGHNA and CDR2 YNFKEQ. With 4 bases removed from V and 2 bases from J, the gap between germline ends came to 12 bases. This CDR3 is CASSPPTRAGANVLTF. The CDR3 nucleotides read TGTGCCAGCAGCCCCCCTACAAGAGCTGGGGCCAACGTCCTGACTTTC.

This clone was counted only a few times. CDR3 amino acids: CASSGGSEAFF. The CDR3 DNA reads as TGTGCCAGCAGCGGAGGATCTGAAGCTTTCTTT. The gene calls are TRBV9 and TRBJ1-1, with no clear D. Germline V CDR1 and CDR2: SGDLS, YYNGEE. V was shortened by 3 bases and J by 6 bases, with 6 bases between the two germline ends. The CDR3 consists of 11 residues.

The chain links TRBV10-3 to TRBJ2-7; D call uncertain. The V gene's germline CDR1 is ENHRY and CDR2 SYGVKD. CDR3 length: 14 amino acids. V lost 0 bases and J lost 0, with 6 bases in between. The CDR3 DNA sequence: TGTGCCATCAGTGAGTCAGCCAACTCCTACGAGCAGTACTTC. Translation gives CAISESANSYEQYF.

This sequence joins TRBV5-1 and TRBJ2-4; tentatively, D is TRBD2 (6 bases). This CDR3 region has 15 residues. Germline-derived CDR1 and CDR2 are SGHRS and YFSETQ. V was shortened by 4 bases and J by 11 bases, with 22 bases between the two germline ends. CDR3 sequence: CASSRPGPEGLVQYF. The DNA of the CDR3 is TGCGCCAGCAGCCGTCCCGGGCCGGAGGGATTAGTTCAGTACTTC.

The chain links TRBV30 to TRBJ2-3, with D unresolved. Germline CDR1 reads GTSNPN; CDR2 reads SVGIG (reference sequence). Trimming took 0 bases from V and 3 from J, leaving 10 bases between them. This CDR3 spans 14 amino acids. The chain's CDR3 is CAWSVLKSTDTQYF. The CDR3 region has the DNA TGTGCCTGGAGTGTACTGAAGAGTACAGATACGCAGTATTTT.

This clone was seen a handful of times. This chain links TRBV20-1 with TRBJ2-7; D unclear. The germline V gene encodes CDR1 DFQATT and CDR2 SNEGSKA (reference sequence). The CDR3 loop spans 10 amino acids. Trimming removed 6 bases at V and 2 bases at J, with 5 bases between. The CDR3, as DNA: TGCAGTGCCCGAACCTACGAGCAGTACTTC. It yields the protein CSARTYEQYF.

The rearrangement links TRBV4-1 to TRBJ2-4; TRBD1 is a possible D gene (6 bases). CDR3 size: 14 residues. The germline V gene encodes CDR1 MGHRA and CDR2 YSYEKL. Trimming pared 3 bases from V and 9 bases from J, leaving 15 bases between. The CDR3 reads CASSHRDRTPIQYF. The CDR3 coding sequence is TGCGCCAGCAGCCACCGAGACAGGACCCCCATTCAGTACTTC.

The gene calls are TRBV25-1 and TRBJ2-1, with 9 bases lining up with TRBD2. The germline gives CDR1 MGHDK, CDR2 SYGVNS. V lost 7 bases to trimming and J lost 4 bases; unmatched junction nucleotides: 8. The CDR3 contains 15 residues. CDR3 in amino acids: CASNPVAGAYNEQFF. In nucleotides, the CDR3 is TGTGCCAGCAATCCTGTAGCGGGGGCTTACAATGAGCAGTTCTTC. The variable domain in full, with the rest retrieved from reference TRBV25-1 and TRBJ2-1, is EADIYQTPRYLVIGTGKKITLECSQTMGHDKMYWYQQDPGMELHLIHYSYGVNSTEKGDLSSESTVSRIRTEHFPLTLESARPSHTSQYLCASNPVAGAYNEQFFGPGTRLTVL.

This chain connects TRBV7-8 to TRBJ2-2; D unclear. V was shortened by 1 base and J by 4 bases, with 7 bases between the two germline ends. Germline V CDR1 and CDR2: SGHVS, FQNEAQ. CDR3 length: 14 residues. CDR3 in DNA: TGTGCCAGCAGCTTAGTACTGGGCACCGGGGAGCTGTTTTTT. It codes for CASSLVLGTGELFF.

The chain employs TRBV9 and TRBJ2-2; no definite D call. In germline, CDR1 is SGDLS, CDR2 YYNGEE. V lost 0 bases to trimming and J lost 3 bases, with 6 bases between them. The CDR3 is 14 amino acids. The CDR3 DNA reads as TGTGCCAGCAGCGTAGAAATTCACACCGGGGAGCTGTTTTTT. Translation: CASSVEIHTGELFF.

This chain joins TRBV12-5 and TRBJ1-1, with D maybe TRBD1 (5 bases). The CDR3 is 14 amino acids. Germline CDR1 is LGHNT and CDR2 is FRNRAP. Trimming left V 5 bases short and J 1 base short, with 11 bases between. DNA for the CDR3: TGTGCTAGTGGTCCCCGGGGGGGGAACACTGAAGCTTTCTTT. Protein: CASGPRGGNTEAFF.

DNA of the CDR3: TGCGCCAGCAGCTTGGCGGCAGGGAATAATGAAAAACTGTTTTTT. Protein product: CASSLAAGNNEKLFF. This chain uses TRBV5-1 with TRBJ1-4; weak D call: TRBD1 (5 bases). The CDR3 runs 15 residues. Trimming shortened V by 0 bases and J by 4 bases, and 10 bases separated the two germline ends. Germline V gene data show CDR1 as SGHRS and CDR2 as YFSETQ.

Only one count was recorded for this clone. This rearrangement joins TRBV5-1 to TRBJ1-6, with a tentative D call TRBD1 (5 bases). V was pared by 6 bases and J by 10 bases, with 17 bases between. Germline CDR1 and CDR2: SGHRS and YFSETQ. The CDR3 totals 14 residues. This CDR3 reads CASTDQGVDSPLHF. CDR3 nucleotide sequence: TGCGCCAGCACAGATCAGGGAGTCGACTCACCCCTCCACTTT. The variable domain in full, completed from reference TRBV5-1 and TRBJ1-6, reads KAGVTQTPRYLIKTRGQQVTLSCSPISGHRSVSWYQQTPGQGLQFLFEYFSETQRNKGNFPGRFSGRQFSNSRSEMNVSTLELGDSALYLCASTDQGVDSPLHFGNGTRLTVT.

The chain joins TRBV7-9 to TRBJ1-2, with a possible D match to TRBD1 (5 bases). CDR3 size: 12 residues. Trimming cost V 5 bases and J 8 bases, with 12 bases left between them. Germline CDR1 SEHNR, CDR2 FQNEAQ (reference sequence). As DNA, the CDR3 is TGTGCCAGCAGCACTGTGGGGGGAGGCTACACCTTC. Encoded protein: CASSTVGGGYTF.

CDR3 DNA sequence: TGCGCCAGCAGCTTGGCCGGTACGGCTGGAAACACCATATATTTT. Protein sequence: CASSLAGTAGNTIYF. The chain recombines TRBV5-1 with TRBJ1-3; D is uncertain. This CDR3 has 15 amino acids. V shed 0 bases and J shed 2 bases, with 9 bases lying between them. Germline V lookup: CDR1 SGHRS, CDR2 YFSETQ.

CDR3 nucleotide sequence: TGTGCCAGCTCACCAGGCAAGGACAGAAATAATTCACCCCTCCACTTT. Translating gives CASSPGKDRNNSPLHF. The chain combines TRBV18 with TRBJ1-6, with D possibly matching TRBD1 (6 bases). The CDR3 extends over 16 amino acids. Germline V CDR1 and CDR2: KGHSH, LQKENI. Between the trimmed V and J ends, which lost 2 bases and 5 bases, there was a span of 13 bases.